This paragraph covers one T cell receptor (beta chain) sequence. This clonotype turned up a few times. The antigen it recognizes is unknown. Base quality data are lacking; no much larger clone is found one base away. Libraries of naive CD8 T cells were built from around 18,000 to 910,000 sorted cells, with 10%, 30% or 50% of the purified RNA used. Naive CD8 T cells were FACS-sorted as CD8+CD4-CCR7+CD45RA+ on a BD FACSAria II into RLT Plus buffer. To test detection sensitivity, Jurkat RNA equivalent to ten TCR copies was spiked into samples of roughly 20,000-1,100,000 naive CD8 T cells. CD8 T cells were enriched using RosetteSep CD8+ T Cell Enrichment Cocktail and Ficoll-Paque, and the enriched cells then underwent ACK red cell lysis. The CDR3 sequence holds 15 residues, the cysteine and phenylalanine included. The sequence is cut down to CDR3 DNA, 45 bases in frame from base 1. Based on the germline V gene (reference sequence), the CDR1 and CDR2 sequences are MNHEY and SMNVEV. Trimming accounts for 4 bases at V and 4 bases at J, while the number of junction bases matched to no gene is 7.

Receptor libraries were prepared by PCR. The sample was run on an Illumina HiSeq 4000. Preparation of bulk TCR libraries followed a previously described approach, with the TCR primers listed in Table S5. The Qiagen AllPrep DNA/RNA kit was used to purify total RNA. Before analysis, reads from multiple sequencing runs of one library were combined. Regarding the original processing steps: Reads were retained only if the reads had an exact TCR constant sequence, and the retained reads were trimmed to 150 nt and grouped according to their 12-nt molecular barcodes. Reads within each barcode group were sub-clustered using a 15% Levenshtein threshold, and quality-weighted consensus sequences were constructed for each RNA molecule. Non-functional sequences were excluded, and lower-count sequences lying one edit away from another sequence were also excluded. Barcode sub-clusters with fewer than 20% of the maximum read count were removed, based on fitting two negative binomial distributions. TCRdb reprocessing: public reads trimmed at Q25 with fastp, clones called with MiXCR, in-frame beta chains kept. For every CDR3 protein sequence, its rows merge into one entry that carries the most common genes and DNA. The V and J calls come from TCRdb's annotation, not from the publication. The table for this sample lists over 600,000 distinct CDR3 sequences; 20% of them were counted only once. 0.75% to 0.95% of the sample is held by the ten biggest clonotypes.

The entry originates in a study of molecular identifiers for immune sequencing clone quantification (dated by TCRdb to 2017 to 2018). In the study overall: For a replicate experiment, the RNA from either about 20,000 or 100,000 naive CD8 T cells was divided into five aliquots, and four of those aliquots went on to sequencing. CD8 T cells were used in a methods study to benchmark molecular-identifier clustering-based TCR repertoire sequencing (MIDCIRS) and TCR RNA copy counting. The study at large found these results: Modeling gave about 3 recovered TCR RNA copies per cell versus approximately 9 by digital PCR, implying approximately 32% capture efficiency. In CMV-specific effector cells, over 99% of molecules were held by clones above 20 RNA copies, whereas under 1% of molecules were held by such clones in naive cells. Spiked-in Jurkat TCR RNA (around nine copies' worth), which is not part of the donor repertoire, was contained in the naive libraries. A single cell's worth of spiked-in Jurkat TCR RNA was reported detectable even among 750,000 to 1,000,000 naive CD8 T cells. Highly expanded clone sizes could be underestimated because identical TCR molecules may share a barcode. When barcode sub-clustering was not used, chimeric consensus sequences inflated TCR diversity, with chimeras reaching as high as 47%.

The sequenced sample consisted of naive CD8+ T cells from blood, with Jurkat cell RNA spiked in. Read against the paper, the sample's cell subset or site label means: FACS-sorted CD8+CD4-CCR7+CD45RA+ naive T cells. This TCR derives from a human donor in good health. Some libraries in this study had Jurkat cell RNA spiked in. The sequence joins TRBV27 to TRBJ2-1; the central 7 bases match TRBD1. The CDR3 corresponds to CASSYAGTDYNEQFF. The bases are TGTGCCAGCAGTTACGCCGGGACAGATTACAATGAGCAGTTCTTC.